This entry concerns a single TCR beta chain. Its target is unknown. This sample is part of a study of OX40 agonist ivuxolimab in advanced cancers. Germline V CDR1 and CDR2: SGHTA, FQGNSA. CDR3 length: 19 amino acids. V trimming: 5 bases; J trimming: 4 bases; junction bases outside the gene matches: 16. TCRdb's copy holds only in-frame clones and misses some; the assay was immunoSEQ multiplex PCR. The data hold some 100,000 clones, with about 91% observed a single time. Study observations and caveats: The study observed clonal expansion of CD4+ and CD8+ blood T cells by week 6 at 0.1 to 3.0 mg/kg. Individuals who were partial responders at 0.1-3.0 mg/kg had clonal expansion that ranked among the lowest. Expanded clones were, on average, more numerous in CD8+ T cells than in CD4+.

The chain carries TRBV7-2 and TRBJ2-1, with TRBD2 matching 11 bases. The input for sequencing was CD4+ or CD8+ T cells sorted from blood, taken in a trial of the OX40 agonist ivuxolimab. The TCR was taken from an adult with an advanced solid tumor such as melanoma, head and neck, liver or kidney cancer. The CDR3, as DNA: TGTGCCAGCAGCACACTAGGGGCCTCGACTAGCGGGATTTACAATGAGCAGTTCTTC. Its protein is CASSTLGASTSGIYNEQFF.